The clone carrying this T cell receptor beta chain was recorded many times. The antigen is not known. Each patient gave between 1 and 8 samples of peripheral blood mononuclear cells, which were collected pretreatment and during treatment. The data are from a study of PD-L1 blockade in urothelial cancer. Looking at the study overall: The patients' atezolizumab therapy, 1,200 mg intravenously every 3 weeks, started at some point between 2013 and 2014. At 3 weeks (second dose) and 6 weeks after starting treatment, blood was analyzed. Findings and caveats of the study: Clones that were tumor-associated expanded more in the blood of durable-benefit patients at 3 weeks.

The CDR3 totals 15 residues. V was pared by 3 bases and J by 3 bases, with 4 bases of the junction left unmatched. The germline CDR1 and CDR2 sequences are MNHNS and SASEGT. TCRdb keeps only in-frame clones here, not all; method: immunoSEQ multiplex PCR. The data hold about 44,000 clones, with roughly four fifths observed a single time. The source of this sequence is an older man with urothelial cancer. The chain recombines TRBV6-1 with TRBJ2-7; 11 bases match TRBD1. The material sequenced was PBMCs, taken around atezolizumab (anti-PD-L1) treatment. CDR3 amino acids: CASSEHGTGGYEQYF. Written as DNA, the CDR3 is TGTGCCAGCAGTGAGCACGGGACAGGGGGCTACGAGCAGTACTTC.